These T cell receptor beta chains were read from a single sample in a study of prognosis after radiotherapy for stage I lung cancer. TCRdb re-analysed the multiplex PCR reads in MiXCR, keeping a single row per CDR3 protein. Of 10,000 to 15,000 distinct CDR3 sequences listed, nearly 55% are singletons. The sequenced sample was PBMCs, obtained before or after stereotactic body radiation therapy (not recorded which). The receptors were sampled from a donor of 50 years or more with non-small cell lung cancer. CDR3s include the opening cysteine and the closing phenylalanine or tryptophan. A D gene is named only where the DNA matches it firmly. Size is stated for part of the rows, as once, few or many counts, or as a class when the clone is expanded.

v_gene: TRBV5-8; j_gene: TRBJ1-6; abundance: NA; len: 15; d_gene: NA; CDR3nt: TGTGCCAGCAGCTTTGAGTCCCGTTTTAATTCACCCCTCCACTTT; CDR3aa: CASSFESRFNSPLHF
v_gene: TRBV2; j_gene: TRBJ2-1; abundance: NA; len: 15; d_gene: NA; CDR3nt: TGTGCCAGCATTGAGGGGCGAACCTCCTACAATGAGCAGTCCTTC; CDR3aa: CASIEGRTSYNEQSF
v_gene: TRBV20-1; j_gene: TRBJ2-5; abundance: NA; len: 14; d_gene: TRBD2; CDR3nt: TGCAGTGCAAAACTGGACGCCTGGGAGGGGACCCAGTACTTC; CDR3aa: CSAKLDAWEGTQYF
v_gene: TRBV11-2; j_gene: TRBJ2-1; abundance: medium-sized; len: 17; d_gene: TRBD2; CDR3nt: TGTGCCAGCAGCTTAGATACGGGACTAGCGGCTTACAATGAGCAGTTCTTC; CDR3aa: CASSLDTGLAAYNEQFF
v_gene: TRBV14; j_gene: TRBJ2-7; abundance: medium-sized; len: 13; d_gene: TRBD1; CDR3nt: TGTGCCAGCAGCCGGGACAGGGACTACGAGCAGTACTTC; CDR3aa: CASSRDRDYEQYF
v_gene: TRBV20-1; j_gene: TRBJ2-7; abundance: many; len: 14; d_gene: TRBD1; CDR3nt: TGCAGTGCTAGAGATAGGGAGCAGGGGGCCCGGCAGTACTTC; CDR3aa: CSARDREQGARQYF
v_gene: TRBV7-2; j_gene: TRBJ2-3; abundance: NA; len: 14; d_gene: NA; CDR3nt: TGTGCCAGCAGCTCTAGCGCCGGGGCAGATACGCAGTATTTT; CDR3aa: CASSSSAGADTQYF
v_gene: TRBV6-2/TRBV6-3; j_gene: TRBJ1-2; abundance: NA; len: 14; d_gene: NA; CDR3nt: TGTGCCAGCATGCCTTTGGGGGGCAGCTATGGCTACACCTTC; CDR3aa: CASMPLGGSYGYTF
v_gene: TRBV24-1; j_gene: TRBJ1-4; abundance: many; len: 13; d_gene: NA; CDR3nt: TGTGCCACCAGTGATTTGCTCGGCGAAAAACTGTTTTTT; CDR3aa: CATSDLLGEKLFF
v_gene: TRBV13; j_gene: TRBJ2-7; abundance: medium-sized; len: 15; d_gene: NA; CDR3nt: TGTGCCAGCAGCTTCTCTTCCAGGGTTTCCTACGAGCAGTACTTC; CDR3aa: CASSFSSRVSYEQYF
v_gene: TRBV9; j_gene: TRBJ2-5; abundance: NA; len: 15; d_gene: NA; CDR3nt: TGTGCCAGCAGCCCGCGAGAGGGGGGAGGGGAGACCCAGTACTTC; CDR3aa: CASSPREGGGETQYF
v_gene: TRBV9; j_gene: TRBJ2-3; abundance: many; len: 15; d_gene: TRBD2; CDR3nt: TGTGCCAGCAGCGTAGGGACTAGCGAGACCCAGGGGCAGTATTTT; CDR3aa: CASSVGTSETQGQYF
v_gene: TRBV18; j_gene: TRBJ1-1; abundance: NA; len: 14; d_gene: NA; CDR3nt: TGTGCCAGCTCACCGACACAGGGATACACTGAAGCTTTCTTT; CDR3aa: CASSPTQGYTEAFF
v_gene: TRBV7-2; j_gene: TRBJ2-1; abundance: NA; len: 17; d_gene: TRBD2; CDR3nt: TGTGCCGGCAGCTTAGCGACTAGCGGGAGGGGTTACAATGAGCAGTTCTTC; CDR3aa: CAGSLATSGRGYNEQFF
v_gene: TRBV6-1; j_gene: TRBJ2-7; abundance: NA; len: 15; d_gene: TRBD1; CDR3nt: TGTGCCAGCAGCAGGGGGTGGGAGAGCATAGGCGAGCAGTACTTC; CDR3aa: CASSRGWESIGEQYF
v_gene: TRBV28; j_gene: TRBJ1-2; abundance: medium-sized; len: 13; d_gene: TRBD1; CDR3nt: TGTGCCAGCATCCAGACAGGGTACTATGGCTACACCTTC; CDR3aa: CASIQTGYYGYTF
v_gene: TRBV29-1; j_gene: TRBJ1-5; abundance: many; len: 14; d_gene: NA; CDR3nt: TGCAGCGTTGTCTCGGGCGGGAGCAATCAGCCCCAGCATTTT; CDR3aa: CSVVSGGSNQPQHF
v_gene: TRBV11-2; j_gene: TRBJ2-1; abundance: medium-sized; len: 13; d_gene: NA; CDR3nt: TGTGCCAGCAGTGAAACTGGAAACAATGAGCAGTTCTTC; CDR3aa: CASSETGNNEQFF
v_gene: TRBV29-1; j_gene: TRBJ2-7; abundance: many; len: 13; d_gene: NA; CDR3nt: TGCAGCGTTGAGAAATTAGGGGCCTACGAGCAGTACTTC; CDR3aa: CSVEKLGAYEQYF
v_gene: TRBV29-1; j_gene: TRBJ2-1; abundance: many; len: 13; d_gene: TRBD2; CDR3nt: TGCAGCGGTAGACTAGCGGGGTACAATGAGCAGTTCTTC; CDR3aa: CSGRLAGYNEQFF
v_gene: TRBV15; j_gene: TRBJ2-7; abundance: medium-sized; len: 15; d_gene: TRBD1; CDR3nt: TGTGCCACCAGCAGGGACAGGACAAACTCCTACGAGCAGTACTTC; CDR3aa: CATSRDRTNSYEQYF
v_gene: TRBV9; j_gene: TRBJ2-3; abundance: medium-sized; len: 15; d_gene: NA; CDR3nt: TGTGCCAGCAGCGTACAAGGGACCACCGAGGATACGCAGTATTTT; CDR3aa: CASSVQGTTEDTQYF
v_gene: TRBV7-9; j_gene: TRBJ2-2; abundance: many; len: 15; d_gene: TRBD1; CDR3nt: TGTGCCAGCAGCTCGACAGGGTTGGTGAACGGGGAGCTGTTTTTT; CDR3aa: CASSSTGLVNGELFF
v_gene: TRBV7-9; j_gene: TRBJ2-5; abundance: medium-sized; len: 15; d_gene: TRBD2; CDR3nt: TGTGCCAGCAGCGCGGGGATAGCGGGCGGAGAGACCCAGTACTTC; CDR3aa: CASSAGIAGGETQYF
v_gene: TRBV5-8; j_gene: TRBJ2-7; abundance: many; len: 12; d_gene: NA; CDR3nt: TGTGCCAGCAGCGCAGCAGACTACGAGCAGTACTTC; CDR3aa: CASSAADYEQYF
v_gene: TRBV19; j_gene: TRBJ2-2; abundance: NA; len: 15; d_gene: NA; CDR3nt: TGTGCCATTAGCCGACAGTCTAGGAACACCGGTGAGCTGTTTTTT; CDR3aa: CAISRQSRNTGELFF
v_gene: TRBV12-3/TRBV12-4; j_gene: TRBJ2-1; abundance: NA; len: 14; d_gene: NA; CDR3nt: TGTGCCACACCTGGGGCAGGGGCTAAGGTTGAGAAGTTCTTC; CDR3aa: CATPGAGAKVEKFF
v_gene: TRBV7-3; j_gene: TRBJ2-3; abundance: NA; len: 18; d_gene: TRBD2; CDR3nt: TGTGCCAGCAGCTTAGCACTAGCGGGGAACACTAGCACAGATACGCAGTATTTT; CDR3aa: CASSLALAGNTSTDTQYF
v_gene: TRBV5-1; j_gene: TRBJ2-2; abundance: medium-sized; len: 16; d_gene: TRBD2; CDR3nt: TGCGCCAGCAGCTTGAATCCGGGAGGAAACACCGGGGAGCTGTTTTTT; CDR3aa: CASSLNPGGNTGELFF
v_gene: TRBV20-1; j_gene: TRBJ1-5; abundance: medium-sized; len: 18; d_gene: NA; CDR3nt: TGCAGTGCTAGAGTTCTCAGGACAGAGTCTCCGGGGGATCAGCCCCAGCATTTT; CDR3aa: CSARVLRTESPGDQPQHF
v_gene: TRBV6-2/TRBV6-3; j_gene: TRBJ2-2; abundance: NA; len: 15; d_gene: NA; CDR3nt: TGTGCCAGCAGGCGCCAGGGGTTCAACACCGGTGAGCTGTTTTTT; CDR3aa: CASRRQGFNTGELFF
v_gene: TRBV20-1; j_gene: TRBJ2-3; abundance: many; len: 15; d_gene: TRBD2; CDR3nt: TGCAGTGCCGGGATTCGGAGCGGGAGCCCAGATACGCAGTATTTT; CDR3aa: CSAGIRSGSPDTQYF
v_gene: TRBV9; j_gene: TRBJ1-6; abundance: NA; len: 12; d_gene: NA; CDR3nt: TGTGCCAGCAGCGGGGCCAATTCACCCCTCCACTTT; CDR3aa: CASSGANSPLHF
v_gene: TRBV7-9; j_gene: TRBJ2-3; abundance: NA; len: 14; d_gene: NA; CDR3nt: TGTGCCAGCAGCGAACAGGGAGGTACAGATACGCAGTATTTT; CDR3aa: CASSEQGGTDTQYF
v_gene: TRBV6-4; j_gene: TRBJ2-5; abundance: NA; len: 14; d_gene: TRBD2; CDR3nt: TGTGCCAGCATCGGACTAGCGGGCCAAGAGACCCAGTACTTC; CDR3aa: CASIGLAGQETQYF
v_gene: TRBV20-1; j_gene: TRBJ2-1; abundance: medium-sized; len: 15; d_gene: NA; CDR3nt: TGCAGTGCTACACGTGGGAGGTACTCCTACAATGAGCAGTTCTTC; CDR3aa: CSATRGRYSYNEQFF
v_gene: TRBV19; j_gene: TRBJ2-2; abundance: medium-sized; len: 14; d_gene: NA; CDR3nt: TGTGCCAGTAGGTGGCAGGACGGGACCGGGGAGCTGTTTTTT; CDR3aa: CASRWQDGTGELFF
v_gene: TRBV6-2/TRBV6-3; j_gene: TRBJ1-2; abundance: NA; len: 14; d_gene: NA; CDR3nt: TGTGCCAGCAGTTACCGGGGGAGGGACTATGGCTACACATTC; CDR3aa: CASSYRGRDYGYTF